This entry features one T cell receptor beta chain sequence. Germline-derived CDR1 and CDR2 are SGDLS and YYNGEE. The CDR3 runs 16 residues. With 4 bases clipped from V and 4 bases from J, the junction kept 7 bases outside the gene matches. Only in-frame clones appear in the TCRdb table, and some are missing; sequencing was by immunoSEQ multiplex PCR. The sample includes approximately 63,000 clones, over 75% seen only once; the top ten take 5.5% to 6.5%. The record originates from a study of OX40 agonist ivuxolimab in advanced cancers. This TCR derives from an adult with an advanced solid tumor such as melanoma, head and neck, liver or kidney cancer. This specimen was CD4+ or CD8+ T cells sorted from blood, taken in a trial of the OX40 agonist ivuxolimab. The chain carries TRBV9 and TRBJ2-1; 11 positions match TRBD2. The CDR3 bases are TGTGCCAGCAGCCCCCGACTAGCGGGACTATACAATGAGCAGTTCTTC. Its protein is CASSPRLAGLYNEQFF.